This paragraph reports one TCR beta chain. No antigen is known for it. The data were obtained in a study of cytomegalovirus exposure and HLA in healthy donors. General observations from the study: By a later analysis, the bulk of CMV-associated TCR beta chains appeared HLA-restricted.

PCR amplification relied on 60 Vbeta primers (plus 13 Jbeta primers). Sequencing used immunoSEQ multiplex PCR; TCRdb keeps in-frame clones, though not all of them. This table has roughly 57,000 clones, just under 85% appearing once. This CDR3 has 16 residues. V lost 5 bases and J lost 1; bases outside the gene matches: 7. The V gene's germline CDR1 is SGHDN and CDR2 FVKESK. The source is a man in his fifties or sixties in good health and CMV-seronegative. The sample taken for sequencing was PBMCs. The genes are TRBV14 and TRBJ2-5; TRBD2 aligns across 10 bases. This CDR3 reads CASSDERGGLQETQYF. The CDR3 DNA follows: TGTGCCAGCAGCGATGAGCGGGGGGGCCTCCAAGAGACCCAGTACTTC.